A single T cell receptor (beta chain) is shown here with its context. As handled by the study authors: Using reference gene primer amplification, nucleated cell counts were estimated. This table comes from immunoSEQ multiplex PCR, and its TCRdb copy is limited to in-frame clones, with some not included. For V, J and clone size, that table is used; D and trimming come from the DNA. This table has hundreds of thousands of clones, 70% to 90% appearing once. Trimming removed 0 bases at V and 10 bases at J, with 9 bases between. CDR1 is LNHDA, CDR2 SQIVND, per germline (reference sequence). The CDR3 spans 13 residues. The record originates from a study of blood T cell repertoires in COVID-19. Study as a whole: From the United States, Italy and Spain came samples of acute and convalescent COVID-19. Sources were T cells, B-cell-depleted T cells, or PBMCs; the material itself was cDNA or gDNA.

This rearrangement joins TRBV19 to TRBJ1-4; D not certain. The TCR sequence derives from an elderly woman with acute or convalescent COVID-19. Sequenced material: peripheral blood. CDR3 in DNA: TGTGCCAGTAGTATAGATCTTGAGGTAAAACTGTTTTTT. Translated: CASSIDLEVKLFF.